The sequence of this T cell receptor beta chain was determined in a study of cytomegalovirus exposure and HLA in healthy donors. After removal of 3 bases from V and 3 bases from J, the junction contained 6 bases not matched to a gene. This CDR3 is built from 16 residues. The germline gives CDR1 ENHRY, CDR2 SYGVKD. This clone was counted a few times. The PCR ran on 60 Vbeta and 13 Jbeta primers. Generated by immunoSEQ multiplex PCR, the TCRdb table keeps only in-frame clones and is missing some. The data show some 100,000 clones, around 70% seen once. V is TRBV10-3 and J is TRBJ2-5, with 11 bases lining up with TRBD1. The sample taken for sequencing was PBMCs. This TCR was recovered from a woman between 45 and 60 years old in good health and CMV-seropositive. CDR3 sequence: CAISEPRTGGEETQYF. The CDR3 DNA reads TGTGCCATCAGTGAACCTAGGACAGGGGGCGAAGAGACCCAGTACTTC.